The rows below give T cell receptor beta chains drawn from one sample of a study of blood T cell repertoires in COVID-19. Data came from immunoSEQ multiplex PCR; TCRdb stores just in-frame clones and leaves some out. Of over 250,000 clones listed, just under 90% are singletons. Sequenced material: PBMCs or T cells enriched from blood (not recorded which). All receptors derive from a woman in her sixties or seventies who had recovered from COVID-19. CDR3s include the opening cysteine and the closing phenylalanine or tryptophan. The D gene is left open where the match is weak. Some rows have no size entry. The others give once, few or many, or a class for an expanded clone.

v_gene,j_gene,d_gene,abundance,CDR3aa,CDR3nt
TRBV5-1,TRBJ2-7,-,-,CASSPQGGVIGEQYF,TGCGCCAGCAGCCCTCAGGGGGGCGTGATAGGCGAGCAGTACTTC
TRBV28,TRBJ1-4,-,-,CASSKTGTVEKLFF,TGTGCCAGCAGCAAAACAGGGACGGTCGAAAAACTGTTTTTT
TRBV19,TRBJ2-1,TRBD2,-,CASSPTSGVYNEQFF,TGTGCCAGTAGTCCGACTAGCGGGGTATACAATGAGCAGTTCTTC
TRBV24-1,TRBJ2-2,TRBD1,-,CATKAGTGGLTGELFF,TGTGCCACCAAGGCCGGGACAGGGGGCCTCACCGGGGAGCTGTTTTTT
TRBV28,TRBJ1-5,TRBD1,once,CASRTGGADQPQHF,TGTGCCAGCAGGACAGGGGGAGCGGATCAGCCCCAGCATTTT
TRBV5-4,TRBJ1-1,-,-,CASSLRRTDPEAFF,TGTGCCAGCAGCTTGAGGCGGACAGACCCTGAAGCTTTCTTT
TRBV15,TRBJ2-2,TRBD2,-,CATSGRYAPSGRNTGELFF,TGTGCCACCAGCGGAAGATACGCCCCTAGCGGGAGGAACACCGGGGAGCTGTTTTTT
TRBV5-1,TRBJ1-6,TRBD1,-,CASSRDRGNSPLHF,TGCGCCAGCAGCCGGGACAGGGGTAACTCACCCCTCCACTTT
TRBV30,TRBJ1-4,-,-,CAWSRGPNEKLFF,TGTGCCTGGTCGCGGGGACCTAATGAAAAACTGTTTTTT
TRBV5-1,TRBJ2-7,TRBD2,-,CASSLTQGWSGGSYEQYF,TGCGCCAGCAGCCTAACCCAAGGGTGGTCGGGAGGGTCCTACGAGCAGTACTTC
TRBV27,TRBJ2-2,TRBD2,few,CASSLAGDSTGELFF,TGTGCCAGCAGTCTAGCGGGAGATAGCACCGGGGAGCTGTTTTTT
TRBV10-1,TRBJ2-5,-,-,CASSVGTGGTQYF,TGCGCCAGCAGTGTGGGTACCGGGGGGACCCAGTACTTC
TRBV28,TRBJ1-6,TRBD1,-,CASSLTGTGGSPLHF,TGTGCCAGCAGTTTAACCGGGACAGGGGGTTCACCCCTCCACTTT
TRBV14,TRBJ2-7,-,-,CASSPLSVYEQYF,TGTGCCAGCAGCCCCCTTTCCGTCTACGAGCAGTACTTC
TRBV29-1,TRBJ2-7,TRBD1,-,CSAGTEDYEQYF,TGCAGCGCCGGGACAGAGGACTACGAGCAGTACTTC
TRBV15,TRBJ2-1,TRBD2,-,CATSNRDYNMDEQFF,TGTGCCACCAGCAACCGGGACTACAATATGGATGAGCAGTTCTTC
TRBV27,TRBJ1-2,TRBD1,-,CASSRGTGAYGYTF,TGTGCCAGCAGTCGCGGGACAGGGGCTTATGGCTACACCTTC
TRBV10-3,TRBJ2-1,-,once,CAYRGIYNEQFF,TGTGCCTACCGGGGGATATACAATGAGCAGTTCTTC
TRBV30,TRBJ2-1,-,-,CAHTRSSYNEQFF,TGTGCGCATACTCGGAGCTCCTACAATGAGCAGTTCTTC
TRBV19,TRBJ1-1,-,-,CATLQGNTEAFF,TGTGCCACTTTACAGGGGAACACTGAAGCTTTCTTT
TRBV10-3,TRBJ1-3,-,-,CAILPSSGNTIYF,TGTGCCATTCTACCCTCCTCTGGAAACACCATATATTTT
TRBV7-2,TRBJ1-2,TRBD1,-,CASSLGRGGQGAESYTF,TGTGCCAGCAGCTTAGGTCGAGGGGGACAGGGGGCGGAGAGCTACACCTTC
TRBV2,TRBJ2-5,TRBD1,-,CATGQVQETQYF,TGTGCCACTGGACAGGTGCAGGAGACCCAGTACTTC
TRBV18,TRBJ1-1,-,-,CASSPLGDTEAFF,TGTGCCAGCTCACCCCTAGGGGACACTGAAGCTTTCTTT
TRBV3-1/TRBV3-2,TRBJ1-2,-,-,CASSQGGALGYTF,TGTGCCAGCAGCCAGGGGGGGGCGCTCGGCTACACCTTC
TRBV10-3,TRBJ1-1,-,-,CAISVGQGNTEAFF,TGTGCCATCAGTGTCGGCCAGGGGAACACTGAAGCTTTCTTT
TRBV2,TRBJ2-5,-,once,CASGDTVQETQYF,TGTGCCAGCGGGGACACAGTCCAAGAGACCCAGTACTTC
TRBV10-3,TRBJ2-7,TRBD2,-,CATQPSGRAYEQYF,TGTGCCACCCAGCCTAGCGGGAGGGCTTACGAGCAGTACTTC
TRBV24-1,TRBJ1-2,TRBD1,-,CATSDLSGQVDGYTF,TGTGCCACCAGTGATCTATCCGGACAGGTTGATGGCTACACCTTC
TRBV7-3,TRBJ1-1,-,-,CASSLRSGGGGRTEAFF,TGTGCCAGCAGCTTAAGATCAGGCGGAGGAGGGAGGACTGAAGCTTTCTTT
TRBV7-3,TRBJ2-6,TRBD1,once,CAPGTGGAGANVLTF,TGTGCCCCCGGGACAGGGGGCGCCGGGGCCAACGTCCTGACTTTC
TRBV3-1/TRBV3-2,TRBJ1-6,-,few,CASSQGSGIGSPLHF,TGTGCCAGCAGCCAAGGTTCGGGAATTGGTTCACCCCTCCACTTT
TRBV30,TRBJ2-5,-,-,CAWSVNWGVGETQYF,TGTGCCTGGAGTGTAAACTGGGGGGTGGGGGAGACCCAGTACTTC
TRBV27,TRBJ1-6,-,-,CASSLSRVPYNSPLHF,TGTGCCAGCAGTTTATCGAGGGTTCCCTATAATTCACCCCTCCACTTT
TRBV7-9,TRBJ1-2,-,-,CASSPQGMHYGYTF,TGTGCCAGCAGTCCCCAGGGTATGCACTATGGCTACACCTTC
TRBV19,TRBJ2-6,-,-,CASKGGANVLTF,TGTGCCAGTAAGGGGGGGGCCAACGTCCTGACTTTC
TRBV5-8,TRBJ1-2,-,-,CASSLEQGRVYGYTF,TGTGCCAGCAGCTTGGAACAGGGAAGGGTCTATGGCTACACCTTC
TRBV7-3,TRBJ1-3,TRBD1,-,CASSEGQPGNTIYF,TGTGCCAGCAGCGAGGGACAGCCTGGAAACACCATATATTTT
TRBV12-5,TRBJ2-1,-,few,CASSTVYEQFF,TGTGCTAGTAGCACGGTTTATGAGCAGTTCTTC
TRBV18,TRBJ1-2,-,once,CASSADSNYGYTF,TGTGCCAGCTCAGCGGACAGTAACTATGGCTACACCTTC
TRBV2,TRBJ1-1,-,-,CASSWGQNTEAFF,TGTGCCAGCAGTTGGGGGCAGAACACTGAAGCTTTCTTT
TRBV7-2,TRBJ2-3,TRBD1,-,CASSLYRGDTQYF,TGTGCCAGCAGCTTATACAGGGGAGATACGCAGTATTTT
TRBV19,TRBJ1-2,TRBD1,-,CASSRQGFYGYTF,TGTGCCAGTAGTCGACAGGGGTTTTATGGCTACACCTTC
TRBV28,TRBJ1-3,-,-,CASTPGGSSGNTIYF,TGTGCCAGCACCCCGGGGGGTTCCTCTGGAAACACCATATATTTT
TRBV5-6,TRBJ1-2,-,-,CASSLVGRPNYGYTF,TGTGCCAGCAGCTTGGTGGGGCGGCCTAACTATGGCTACACCTTC
TRBV6-5,TRBJ2-5,TRBD1,-,CASSLGTGGLETQYF,TGTGCCAGCAGCCTAGGGACAGGGGGCCTCGAGACCCAGTACTTC